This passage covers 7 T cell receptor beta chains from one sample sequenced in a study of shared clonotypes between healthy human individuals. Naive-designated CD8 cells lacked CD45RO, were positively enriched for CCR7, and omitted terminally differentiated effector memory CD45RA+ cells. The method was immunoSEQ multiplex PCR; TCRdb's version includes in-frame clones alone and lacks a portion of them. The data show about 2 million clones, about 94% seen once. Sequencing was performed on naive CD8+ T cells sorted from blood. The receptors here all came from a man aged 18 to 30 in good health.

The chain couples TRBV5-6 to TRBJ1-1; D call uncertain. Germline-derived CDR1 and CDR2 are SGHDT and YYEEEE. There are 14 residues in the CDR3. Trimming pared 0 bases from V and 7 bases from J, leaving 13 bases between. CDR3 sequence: CASSLDIGVNEAFF. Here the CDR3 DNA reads TGTGCCAGCAGCTTGGATATCGGGGTTAATGAAGCTTTCTTT.

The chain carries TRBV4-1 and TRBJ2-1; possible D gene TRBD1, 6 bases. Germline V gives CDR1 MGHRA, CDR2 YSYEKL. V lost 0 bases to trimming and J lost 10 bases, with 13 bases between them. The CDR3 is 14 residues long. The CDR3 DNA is TGCGCCAGCAGCCAAGATAGGGGGATGCTGGAGCAGTTCTTC. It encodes CASSQDRGMLEQFF.

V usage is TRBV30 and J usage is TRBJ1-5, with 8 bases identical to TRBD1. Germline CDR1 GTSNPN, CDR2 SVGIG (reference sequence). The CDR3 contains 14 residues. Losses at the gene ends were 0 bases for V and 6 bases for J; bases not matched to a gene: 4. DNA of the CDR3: TGTGCCTGGAGTGTTGGACAGGGCACTCAGCCCCAGCATTTT. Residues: CAWSVGQGTQPQHF.

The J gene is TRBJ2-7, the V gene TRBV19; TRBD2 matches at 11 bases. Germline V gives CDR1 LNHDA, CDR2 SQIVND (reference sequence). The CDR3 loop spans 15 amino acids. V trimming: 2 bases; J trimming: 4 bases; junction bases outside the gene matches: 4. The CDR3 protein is CASSITSGSKYEQYF. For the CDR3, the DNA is TGTGCCAGTAGTATAACTAGCGGGAGTAAGTACGAGCAGTACTTC.

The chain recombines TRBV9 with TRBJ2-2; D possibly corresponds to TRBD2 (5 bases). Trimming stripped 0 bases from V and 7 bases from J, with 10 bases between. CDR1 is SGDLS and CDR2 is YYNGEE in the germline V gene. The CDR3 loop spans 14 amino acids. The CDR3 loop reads CASSVGGFDGELFF. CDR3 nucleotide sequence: TGTGCCAGCAGCGTAGGAGGGTTTGACGGGGAGCTGTTTTTT.

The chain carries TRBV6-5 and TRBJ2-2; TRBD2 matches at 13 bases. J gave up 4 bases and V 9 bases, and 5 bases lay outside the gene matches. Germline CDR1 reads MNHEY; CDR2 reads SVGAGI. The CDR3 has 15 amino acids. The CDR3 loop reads CASQRLAGGTGELFF. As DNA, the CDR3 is TGTGCCAGTCAGAGACTAGCGGGAGGCACCGGGGAGCTGTTTTTT.

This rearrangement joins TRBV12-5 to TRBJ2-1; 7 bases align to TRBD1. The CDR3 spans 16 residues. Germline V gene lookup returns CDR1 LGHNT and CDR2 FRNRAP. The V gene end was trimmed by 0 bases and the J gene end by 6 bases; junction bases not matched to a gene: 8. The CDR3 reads CASGLVPGTDGNEQFF. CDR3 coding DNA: TGTGCTAGTGGTTTGGTACCCGGGACAGACGGCAATGAGCAGTTCTTC. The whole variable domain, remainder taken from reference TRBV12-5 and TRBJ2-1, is DARVTQTPRHKVTEMGQEVTMRCQPILGHNTVFWYRQTMMQGLELLAYFRNRAPLDDSGMPKDRFSAEMPDATLATLKIQPSEPRDSAVYFCASGLVPGTDGNEQFFGPGTRLTVL.